A selection of T cell receptor beta chains follows, all from one sample in a study of cytomegalovirus exposure and HLA in healthy donors. Here immunoSEQ multiplex PCR was the method, and the copy in TCRdb shows in-frame clones only, minus some. The sample has about 110,000 clones, 75% to 90% seen once. The source material was PBMCs. These TCRs come from a man in his fifties in good health and CMV-seronegative. Both conserved end residues are part of each CDR3. The D gene is left open where the match is weak. Size is stated for part of the rows, as once, few or many counts, or as a class when the clone is expanded.

size: few
D: -
length: 12
J: TRBJ2-5
V: TRBV6-1
CDR3: CASSEVGETQYF
DNA: TGTGCCAGCAGTGAAGTCGGGGAGACCCAGTACTTC

size: few
D: TRBD2
length: 14
J: TRBJ2-1
V: TRBV4-3
CDR3: CASSPHPAGGEQFF
DNA: TGCGCCAGCAGCCCCCATCCAGCGGGGGGTGAGCAGTTCTTC

size: -
D: -
length: 15
J: TRBJ2-7
V: TRBV5-6
CDR3: CASSSPRGWDYEQYF
DNA: TGTGCCAGCAGCTCTCCTCGGGGGTGGGACTACGAGCAGTACTTC

size: -
D: -
length: 15
J: TRBJ1-5
V: TRBV19
CDR3: CASSILRGSDQPQHF
DNA: TGTGCCAGTAGTATTTTGAGGGGGTCCGATCAGCCCCAGCATTTT

size: -
D: TRBD1
length: 15
J: TRBJ2-5
V: TRBV10-3
CDR3: CAISESLTGEETQYF
DNA: TGTGCCATCAGTGAGTCGCTGACAGGGGAAGAGACCCAGTACTTC

size: -
D: -
length: 16
J: TRBJ2-7
V: TRBV15
CDR3: CATSRDLSGGSYEQYF
DNA: TGTGCCACCAGCAGAGATCTATCCGGTGGCTCCTACGAGCAGTACTTC

size: -
D: -
length: 15
J: TRBJ1-4
V: TRBV5-6
CDR3: CPSSLLTSTNEKLFF
DNA: TGTCCCAGCAGCTTACTGACATCAACTAATGAAAAACTGTTTTTT

size: -
D: -
length: 13
J: TRBJ1-1
V: TRBV4-2
CDR3: CASSQDLGGEAFF
DNA: TGTGCCAGCAGCCAAGATCTGGGGGGTGAAGCTTTCTTT

size: -
D: TRBD1
length: 16
J: TRBJ2-7
V: TRBV7-9
CDR3: CASSPGGTGKGYEQYF
DNA: TGTGCCAGCAGCCCCGGCGGGACAGGGAAAGGCTACGAGCAGTACTTC

size: -
D: TRBD1
length: 16
J: TRBJ2-6
V: TRBV30
CDR3: CALGQGKVSGANVLTF
DNA: TGTGCCTTGGGACAGGGCAAGGTCTCTGGGGCCAACGTCCTGACTTTC

size: -
D: TRBD2
length: 16
J: TRBJ2-3
V: TRBV2
CDR3: CASPLTSGTAGDTQYF
DNA: TGTGCCAGCCCTCTGACTAGCGGAACAGCAGGAGATACGCAGTATTTT

size: -
D: -
length: 18
J: TRBJ2-1
V: TRBV5-1
CDR3: CASSSGYLRGSSYNEQFF
DNA: TGCGCCAGCAGCTCTGGATACCTAAGGGGGAGCTCCTACAATGAGCAGTTCTTC

size: -
D: TRBD2
length: 15
J: TRBJ2-5
V: TRBV7-6
CDR3: CASSQRGGFRETQYF
DNA: TGTGCCAGCAGCCAGCGGGGGGGCTTTCGAGAGACCCAGTACTTC

size: few
D: TRBD1
length: 20
J: TRBJ1-1
V: TRBV4-1
CDR3: CASSRTQLTGGVEPNTEAFF
DNA: TGCGCCAGCAGCCGTACCCAACTCACAGGGGGCGTCGAGCCTAACACTGAAGCTTTCTTT

size: -
D: -
length: 12
J: TRBJ1-5
V: TRBV28
CDR3: CASMGRNQPQHF
DNA: TGTGCCAGCATGGGGCGGAATCAGCCCCAGCATTTT

size: -
D: -
length: 14
J: TRBJ1-2
V: TRBV25-1
CDR3: CASSEMRQPYGYTF
DNA: TGTGCCAGCAGTGAAATGAGGCAGCCCTACGGCTACACCTTC

size: once
D: -
length: 14
J: TRBJ1-1
V: TRBV6-5
CDR3: CASSYGGGGWKAFF
DNA: TGTGCCAGCAGTTACGGGGGAGGGGGATGGAAAGCTTTCTTT

size: -
D: -
length: 14
J: TRBJ2-5
V: TRBV7-3
CDR3: CASSRSGSQETQYF
DNA: TGTGCCAGCAGTCGTTCGGGGTCCCAAGAGACCCAGTACTTC

size: once
D: -
length: 13
J: TRBJ2-1
V: TRBV7-2
CDR3: CASSLLEGTEQFF
DNA: TGTGCCAGCAGCTTACTGGAGGGCACGGAGCAGTTCTTC

size: -
D: TRBD2
length: 13
J: TRBJ2-2
V: TRBV29-1
CDR3: CSVEGLAPGELFF
DNA: TGCAGCGTTGAAGGACTAGCCCCCGGGGAGCTGTTTTTT

size: -
D: -
length: 14
J: TRBJ2-3
V: TRBV19
CDR3: CASSIRQGTDTQYF
DNA: TGTGCCAGTAGTATCCGACAGGGCACAGATACGCAGTATTTT

size: -
D: -
length: 15
J: TRBJ1-1
V: TRBV5-1
CDR3: CASSLLGSGDTEAFF
DNA: TGCGCCAGCAGCTTGTTAGGGAGTGGCGACACTGAAGCTTTCTTT

size: -
D: -
length: 14
J: TRBJ2-1
V: TRBV11-2
CDR3: CASSLDPGGIEQFF
DNA: TGTGCCAGCAGCTTAGATCCGGGGGGCATCGAGCAGTTCTTC

size: -
D: -
length: 13
J: TRBJ1-1
V: TRBV4-3
CDR3: CASSQKAGTEAFF
DNA: TGCGCCAGCAGCCAAAAAGCGGGCACTGAAGCTTTCTTC

size: -
D: -
length: 13
J: TRBJ1-5
V: TRBV27
CDR3: CASSLSGPQAQHF
DNA: TGTGCCAGCAGTTTATCGGGGCCTCAGGCCCAGCATTTT

size: -
D: -
length: 14
J: TRBJ2-7
V: TRBV7-2
CDR3: CASSHWGPAYEQYF
DNA: TGTGCCAGCAGCCACTGGGGCCCCGCCTACGAGCAGTACTTC

size: few
D: -
length: 14
J: TRBJ1-5
V: TRBV6-5
CDR3: CASSYSGLLQAQHF
DNA: TGTGCCAGCAGTTACTCCGGATTACTTCAGGCCCAGCATTTT

size: few
D: TRBD1
length: 18
J: TRBJ1-5
V: TRBV4-1
CDR3: CASSQVRGLGGSNQPQHF
DNA: TGCGCCAGCAGCCAAGTCAGGGGGCTAGGGGGGAGCAATCAGCCCCAGCATTTT

size: -
D: TRBD1
length: 13
J: TRBJ2-1
V: TRBV5-1
CDR3: CASSQQGDNEQFF
DNA: TGCGCCAGCAGCCAACAGGGGGACAATGAGCAGTTCTTC

size: few
D: TRBD1
length: 13
J: TRBJ1-5
V: TRBV28
CDR3: CASAADRTSSQHF
DNA: TGTGCCAGCGCCGCGGACAGGACGTCGTCCCAGCATTTT

size: few
D: -
length: 16
J: TRBJ1-3
V: TRBV5-4
CDR3: CASSRGGPFSGNTIYF
DNA: TGTGCCAGCAGCCGGGGGGGGCCATTCTCTGGAAACACCATATATTTT

size: few
D: TRBD2
length: 21
J: TRBJ2-3
V: TRBV7-3
CDR3: CASSFLSASGTSGRAADTQYF
DNA: TGTGCCAGCAGCTTCTTATCCGCCTCCGGGACTAGCGGGAGGGCCGCAGATACGCAGTATTTT

size: -
D: -
length: 14
J: TRBJ2-1
V: TRBV9
CDR3: CASSVAETYNEQFF
DNA: TGTGCCAGCAGCGTAGCTGAGACCTACAATGAGCAGTTCTTC

size: -
D: TRBD2
length: 17
J: TRBJ2-2
V: TRBV4-3
CDR3: CASSQQTSGEGTGELFF
DNA: TGCGCCAGCAGCCAGCAGACTAGCGGGGAGGGCACCGGGGAGCTGTTTTTT

size: -
D: TRBD1
length: 14
J: TRBJ2-7
V: TRBV28
CDR3: CASRPSTGVYEQYF
DNA: TGTGCCAGCAGACCATCCACAGGGGTGTACGAGCAGTACTTC

size: -
D: TRBD1
length: 15
J: TRBJ1-2
V: TRBV6-1
CDR3: CASSLDRIVNYGYTF
DNA: TGTGCCAGCAGCCTGGACAGGATAGTTAACTATGGCTACACCTTC

size: -
D: TRBD2
length: 15
J: TRBJ2-1
V: TRBV7-6
CDR3: CASSASGRGYNEQFF
DNA: TGTGCCAGCAGCGCTAGCGGGAGGGGATACAATGAGCAGTTCTTC

size: once
D: TRBD2
length: 15
J: TRBJ2-4
V: TRBV5-1
CDR3: CASRYTSGVEKTQYF
DNA: TGCGCCAGCAGATATACTAGCGGGGTGGAAAAGACTCAGTACTTC

size: -
D: TRBD2
length: 14
J: TRBJ2-5
V: TRBV28
CDR3: CASTVTSGQETQYF
DNA: TGTGCCAGCACAGTGACTAGCGGCCAAGAGACCCAGTACTTC

size: -
D: -
length: 14
J: TRBJ2-7
V: TRBV5-8
CDR3: CASSFEFSSYEQYF
DNA: TGTGCCAGCAGCTTCGAGTTTTCGAGCTACGAGCAGTACTTC

size: -
D: -
length: 15
J: TRBJ1-4
V: TRBV28
CDR3: CASSLGLRFNEKLFF
DNA: TGTGCCAGCAGTTTAGGTCTCAGATTTAATGAAAAACTGTTTTTT

size: -
D: -
length: 14
J: TRBJ1-5
V: TRBV2
CDR3: CAFKAEKSHQPQHF
DNA: TGTGCATTTAAGGCGGAAAAGAGTCATCAGCCCCAGCATTTT

size: -
D: TRBD2
length: 16
J: TRBJ2-3
V: TRBV9
CDR3: CASSSRLAGSTDTQYF
DNA: TGTGCCAGCAGCTCCAGACTAGCGGGTTCCACAGATACGCAGTATTTT

size: -
D: TRBD2
length: 15
J: TRBJ2-7
V: TRBV29-1
CDR3: CSAQGLAGGLGEQYF
DNA: TGCAGCGCCCAGGGACTAGCGGGAGGTCTTGGCGAGCAGTACTTC

size: once
D: TRBD1
length: 16
J: TRBJ1-1
V: TRBV6-1
CDR3: CASSGGQGALNTEAFF
DNA: TGTGCCAGCAGTGGGGGACAGGGGGCTCTGAACACTGAAGCTTTCTTT